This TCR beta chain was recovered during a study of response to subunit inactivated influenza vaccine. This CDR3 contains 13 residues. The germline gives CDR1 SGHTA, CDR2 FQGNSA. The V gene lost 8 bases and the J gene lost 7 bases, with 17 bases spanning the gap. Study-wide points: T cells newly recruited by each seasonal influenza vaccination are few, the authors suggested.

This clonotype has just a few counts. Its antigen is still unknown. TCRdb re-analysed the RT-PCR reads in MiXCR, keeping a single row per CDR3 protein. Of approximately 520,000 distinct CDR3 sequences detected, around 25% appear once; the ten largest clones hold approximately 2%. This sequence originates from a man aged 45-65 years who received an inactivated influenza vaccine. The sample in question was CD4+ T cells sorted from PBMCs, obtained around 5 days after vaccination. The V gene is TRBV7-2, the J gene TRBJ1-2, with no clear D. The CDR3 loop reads CASVYTPSGGYTF. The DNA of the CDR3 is TGTGCCAGCGTTTACACTCCCAGCGGTGGCTACACCTTC.